This is a list of T cell receptor beta chains from one sample in a study of blood T cell repertoires in COVID-19. Clones were read by immunoSEQ multiplex PCR, and TCRdb kept only the in-frame ones, dropping some. The sample lists roughly 290,000 clones, around 81% occurring once. Sequenced input: peripheral blood. These receptor sequences come from a person aged 65-85 years with COVID-19, enrolled during active disease. The CDR3 runs from the conserved cysteine through the conserved F or W. A D gene is named only where the DNA matches it firmly. Clone size appears in some rows only: once, few, many, or a class for an expanded clone.

CDR3	DNA	J	V	size	D
CASSPLLRVTQYF	TGTGCCAGCAGTCCACTACTTCGCGTGACCCAGTACTTC	TRBJ2-5	TRBV27	once	-
CASRTTGTSVGTEAFF	TGTGCCAGCAGAACGACCGGGACATCGGTGGGCACTGAAGCTTTCTTT	TRBJ1-1	TRBV27	-	-
CASSLDNGDTFF	TGTGCCAGCAGCTTAGATAATGGGGACACCTTCTTT	TRBJ1-4	TRBV11-2	once	-
CASSIGLAGGPMNEQFF	TGTGCCAGCAGCATAGGACTAGCGGGAGGGCCTATGAATGAGCAGTTCTTC	TRBJ2-1	TRBV13	-	TRBD2
CASKKERTISSYEQYF	TGTGCCAGCAAAAAGGAGCGGACCATCAGCTCCTACGAGCAGTACTTC	TRBJ2-7	TRBV6-4	-	-
CASSSESGVEQYF	TGTGCCAGCAGCTCCGAATCAGGGGTCGAGCAGTACTTC	TRBJ2-7	TRBV5-5	once	-
CASSTQNNYGYTF	TGTGCCAGCAGTACCCAGAATAACTATGGCTACACCTTC	TRBJ1-2	TRBV28	-	-
CASSQDRLAGGEQFF	TGCGCCAGCAGCCAAGATAGGCTAGCGGGAGGTGAGCAGTTCTTC	TRBJ2-1	TRBV4-1	-	TRBD2
CASSLSGGSTDTQYF	TGTGCCAGCAGCTTAAGCGGGGGGAGCACAGATACGCAGTATTTT	TRBJ2-3	TRBV7-9	-	TRBD2
CATSGAPLAHEQFF	TGTGCCACCAGTGGTGCCCCGCTGGCCCATGAGCAGTTCTTC	TRBJ2-1	TRBV24-1	-	-
CASSPAGTHNEQFF	TGTGCCAGCTCACCAGCAGGGACTCACAATGAGCAGTTCTTC	TRBJ2-1	TRBV18	-	-
CASSWGQYSGNTIYF	TGTGCCAGCAGCTGGGGACAGTACTCTGGAAACACCATATATTTT	TRBJ1-3	TRBV7-2	-	TRBD1
CASSLRAGGNNEQFF	TGTGCCAGCAGCTTGCGGGCGGGAGGGAACAATGAGCAGTTCTTC	TRBJ2-1	TRBV5-4	-	TRBD2
CASRWTGGYTEAFF	TGTGCCAGCAGGTGGACAGGGGGCTACACTGAAGCTTTCTTT	TRBJ1-1	TRBV28	-	TRBD1
CASSLSGNSNQPQHF	TGTGCCAGCAGCCTATCGGGGAATAGCAATCAGCCCCAGCATTTT	TRBJ1-5	TRBV3-1/TRBV3-2	-	-
CASRTQGLSDTQYF	TGTGCCAGCAGAACGCAGGGGCTATCCGATACGCAGTATTTT	TRBJ2-3	TRBV7-2	-	-
CASRSQGNEQFF	TGTGCCAGCAGGTCCCAGGGTAATGAGCAGTTCTTC	TRBJ2-1	TRBV5-6	-	-
CASSLQGVGTEAFF	TGTGCCAGCAGCCTACAGGGGGTAGGTACTGAAGCTTTCTTT	TRBJ1-1	TRBV27	-	TRBD1
CASSQGTSGSTEQFF	TGTGCCAGCAGCCAAGGGACTAGCGGGAGTACTGAGCAGTTCTTC	TRBJ2-1	TRBV4-2	-	TRBD2
CASRAGNEQFF	TGTGCCAGCCGCGCGGGGAATGAGCAGTTCTTC	TRBJ2-1	TRBV6-5	-	-
CASTSSVQPSTDTQYF	TGTGCCAGCACCTCAAGTGTACAACCCAGCACAGATACGCAGTATTTT	TRBJ2-3	TRBV5-5	-	-
CASSVRLAGDVYNEQFF	TGTGCCAGCAGCGTTAGACTAGCGGGGGACGTATACAATGAGCAGTTCTTC	TRBJ2-1	TRBV5-4	-	TRBD2
CASSEGQNYGYTF	TGTGCCAGCAGCGAGGGACAGAACTATGGCTACACCTTC	TRBJ1-2	TRBV5-5	-	TRBD1
CATSDRQEAGDTQYF	TGTGCCACCAGTGATCGACAGGAAGCTGGGGATACGCAGTATTTT	TRBJ2-3	TRBV24-1	-	-
CASSTWGDRGLEQYF	TGTGCCAGCAGCACCTGGGGGGACAGGGGGCTCGAGCAGTACTTC	TRBJ2-7	TRBV7-9	-	TRBD1
CASSLNPAGVNEQFF	TGTGCCAGTAGTCTCAATCCGGCCGGGGTGAATGAGCAGTTCTTC	TRBJ2-1	TRBV19	-	-
CASSEAGLTYYEQYF	TGTGCCAGCAGTGAGGCTGGGCTAACGTACTACGAGCAGTACTTC	TRBJ2-7	TRBV25-1	-	-
CSVVRQETQYF	TGCAGCGTTGTCAGGCAAGAGACCCAGTACTTC	TRBJ2-5	TRBV29-1	-	-
CASSPTSQGWNSPLHF	TGTGCCAGCAGTCCTACCTCACAGGGCTGGAATTCACCCCTCCACTTT	TRBJ1-6	TRBV7-8	-	-
CASSQEEHIQYF	TGTGCCAGCAGCCAAGAGGAGCACATTCAGTACTTC	TRBJ2-4	TRBV3-1/TRBV3-2	-	-
CASSQGTAGGPYEQYF	TGCGCCAGCAGCCAAGGTACGGCGGGAGGACCCTACGAGCAGTACTTC	TRBJ2-7	TRBV4-3	-	TRBD2
CAWSVSNYQPQHF	TGTGCCTGGAGTGTCTCGAACTATCAGCCCCAGCATTTT	TRBJ1-5	TRBV30	-	-
CASRVRGREKLFF	TGTGCCAGCAGGGTCAGGGGTAGGGAAAAACTGTTTTTT	TRBJ1-4	TRBV2	-	-
CASSFVGVSNQPQHF	TGTGCCAGCAGTTTCGTCGGGGTTAGCAATCAGCCCCAGCATTTT	TRBJ1-5	TRBV27	-	-
CASSLYGTSATSTDTQYF	TGTGCCAGCAGTTTATATGGGACTAGCGCCACTAGCACAGATACGCAGTATTTT	TRBJ2-3	TRBV27	-	TRBD2
CASSQDRSGGYVQPQHF	TGTGCCAGCAGCCAAGATCGGTCAGGGGGCTATGTCCAGCCCCAGCATTTT	TRBJ1-5	TRBV3-1/TRBV3-2	-	TRBD1
CSVRQGATEAFF	TGCAGCGTTCGACAGGGGGCCACTGAAGCTTTCTTT	TRBJ1-1	TRBV29-1	few	TRBD1
CASSPPDRGFYNEQFF	TGTGCCAGCAGCCCACCCGACAGGGGATTTTACAATGAGCAGTTCTTC	TRBJ2-1	TRBV7-9	-	TRBD1
CASSLGQGGWGAFF	TGTGCCAGCAGCCTGGGACAGGGCGGGTGGGGAGCTTTCTTT	TRBJ1-1	TRBV28	few	TRBD1
CASSLRGLGTYEQYF	TGCGCCAGCAGCTTGAGGGGACTGGGAACCTACGAGCAGTACTTC	TRBJ2-7	TRBV5-1	-	-
CASSYGQGQHF	TGTGCCAGCAGTTACGGGCAGGGCCAGCATTTT	TRBJ1-5	TRBV6-6	once	-
CASSYSRRGGYEQYF	TGTGCCAGCAGTTACTCGAGGCGGGGGGGCTACGAGCAGTACTTC	TRBJ2-7	TRBV6-5	-	TRBD2
CASSPKSILSEQYF	TGTGCCAGTAGTCCCAAGTCCATTTTGAGCGAGCAGTACTTC	TRBJ2-7	TRBV19	few	-